A single sample is the source of the 18 T cell receptor beta chains below, sequenced in a study of PD-L1 blockade in urothelial cancer (dated by TCRdb to the late 2010s). Preparation of the library involved the immunoSEQ multiplex PCR assay. TCRdb obtained this table from immuneACCESS and retained in-frame rearrangements with V and J assigned. These tables miss some clones; where compared with another copy, unresolved V genes account for less than half of the shortfall, and the remainder is unexplained. In all, the sample holds 50,000 or so clones, and 70% to 85% of those were seen once. The ten most abundant clones make up over 3.5% of the sample. The sample consisted of PBMCs, taken around atezolizumab (anti-PD-L1) treatment. The source is a man in his 70s with urothelial cancer.

This clone showed up just once. This sequence joins TRBV7-2 and TRBJ2-1; D is perhaps TRBD2 (7 bases). With 7 bases removed from V and 2 bases from J, the gap between germline ends came to 15 bases. There are 15 residues in the CDR3. CDR1 is SGHTA, CDR2 FQGNSA, per germline. The CDR3 coding sequence is TGTGCCAGCATCCTAGGGGGGGGCCCCTACAATGAGCAGTTCTTC. Encoded protein: CASILGGGPYNEQFF.

This clone was observed a handful of times. The genes are TRBV4-3 and TRBJ2-7; perhaps TRBD2 as D (5 bases). Trimming cost V 0 bases and J 3 bases, with 9 bases left between them. The CDR3 length is 14 residues. The V gene's germline CDR1 is LGHNA and CDR2 YSLEER. CDR3 protein: CASSQDPTSYEQYF. CDR3 coding DNA: TGCGCCAGCAGCCAAGATCCCACTAGCTACGAGCAGTACTTC.

This chain links TRBV6-5 with TRBJ2-6; weak D call: TRBD2 (6 bases). Germline V gives CDR1 MNHEY, CDR2 SVGAGI. The CDR3 totals 14 residues. Trimming shortened V by 6 bases and J by 1 base, and 7 bases separated the two germline ends. The CDR3, as DNA: TGTGCCAGCAGACTAGCTTCTGGGGCCAACGTCCTGACTTTC. It codes for CASRLASGANVLTF.

This chain joins TRBV9 and TRBJ2-1; 12 bases are a match to TRBD2. J was trimmed by 3 bases and V by 4 bases; bases with no gene match: 5. The V gene's germline CDR1 is SGDLS and CDR2 YYNGEE. The CDR3 totals 16 residues. CDR3 sequence (DNA): TGTGCCAGCAGCCCAAGACTAGCGGGAGTCTACAATGAGCAGTTCTTC. Its protein product is CASSPRLAGVYNEQFF.

This clone was detected a few times. The chain links TRBV4-2 to TRBJ2-3; D gene unclear. This CDR3 has 13 amino acids. V dropped 0 bases and J dropped 8 bases, with 9 bases sitting between them. Germline V gene sequence: CDR1 LGHNA, CDR2 YNFKEQ. CDR3 sequence reads: CASSQDRTGTQYF. In nucleotides, the CDR3 is TGTGCCAGCAGCCAAGATAGAACTGGTACGCAGTATTTT.

This chain uses TRBV5-6 with TRBJ2-2, with 10 bases aligning to TRBD2. The ends lost 0 bases at V and 6 bases at J; junction bases unmatched: 8. This CDR3 region has 17 residues. Germline assignment: CDR1 SGHDT and CDR2 YYEEEE. The DNA of the CDR3 is TGTGCCAGCAGCTTGGGTATAGTAGCGGGAGGAGCCGGGGAGCTGTTTTTT. Translated: CASSLGIVAGGAGELFF.

The J gene is TRBJ2-6, the V gene TRBV7-9; D gene unclear. V was pared by 7 bases and J by 0 bases, with 4 bases between. The CDR3 runs 13 residues. CDR1 and CDR2 from the germline V gene are SEHNR and FQNEAQ (reference sequence). The CDR3 protein is CASTGSGANVLTF. The CDR3, as DNA: TGTGCCAGCACGGGCTCTGGGGCCAACGTCCTGACTTTC.

The rearrangement uses TRBV13 and TRBJ1-4; 8 nucleotides agree with TRBD1. From germline, CDR1 is PRHDT and CDR2 FYEKMQ (reference sequence). This CDR3 region has 15 residues. V lost 6 bases and J lost 6; bases outside the gene matches: 9. The CDR3 nucleotides read TGTGCCAGCAGTCCAGGACAGGGAAGAGATGAAAAACTGTTTTTT. Translation: CASSPGQGRDEKLFF.

The V call is TRBV5-1, the J call TRBJ2-2, with 11 bases fitting TRBD2. After removal of 0 bases from V and 7 bases from J, the junction contained 8 bases not matched to a gene. The germline V gene has CDR1 SGHRS and CDR2 YFSETQ. The length of the CDR3 is 17 residues. The CDR3 loop is CASSLAVAGGPGGELFF. In DNA form, the CDR3 reads TGCGCCAGCAGCTTGGCTGTAGCGGGAGGGCCTGGCGGGGAGCTGTTTTTT.

This clone has more than one count but fewer than ten. CDR3 loop: CASSLASTGELFF. The CDR3 DNA sequence: TGTGCCAGCAGCTTGGCTAGCACCGGGGAGCTGTTTTTT. The J gene is TRBJ2-2, the V gene TRBV5-6; the D is unclear. The V end was cut by 0 bases, the J end by 4 bases, with 4 bases between. This CDR3 has 13 residues. Germline V CDR1 and CDR2: SGHDT, YYEEEE.

V gene TRBV5-1 combines with J gene TRBJ2-7, with D possibly being TRBD2 (6 bases). In germline, CDR1 is SGHRS, CDR2 YFSETQ. Trimming left V 2 bases short and J 7 bases short, with 19 bases between. The CDR3 totals 15 residues. The CDR3 region is CASSFTGAALGEQYF. The CDR3 DNA is TGCGCCAGCAGCTTTACGGGAGCCGCATTGGGGGAGCAGTACTTC.

The chain uses TRBV28 and TRBJ2-3; TRBD2 aligns across 15 bases. J lost 2 bases, V lost 5 bases, and 11 bases had no gene match. This CDR3 is built from 19 residues. Germline CDR1 is MDHEN and CDR2 is SYDVKM. As DNA, the CDR3 is TGTGCCAGCAGTCAGGAGAAGGGACTAGCGGGAGGTACCACAGATACGCAGTATTTT. Translated: CASSQEKGLAGGTTDTQYF.

This clone is medium-sized. The V and J genes are TRBV16 and TRBJ1-2; perhaps TRBD1 as D (6 bases). Looked up from germline, CDR1 is KGHSY and CDR2 is FQNENV. The ends were cut back, 2 bases at V and 4 bases at J, with 11 bases in the middle. The CDR3 contains 14 residues. CDR3 residues: CASSQGQGRYGYTF. CDR3 DNA sequence: TGTGCCAGCAGCCAAGGGCAGGGGCGCTATGGCTACACCTTC.

The V and J genes are TRBV7-7 and TRBJ2-2; D is possibly TRBD1 (6 bases). Trimming removed 3 bases from V and 1 base from J, with 9 bases in between. Germline CDR1 is SSHAT and CDR2 is FNYEAQ (reference sequence). CDR3 length equals 15 residues. Here the CDR3 DNA reads TGTGCCAGCAGCTTCTTACAGGGGAACACCGGGGAGCTGTTTTTT. Amino acid sequence: CASSFLQGNTGELFF.

The chain links TRBV7-4 to TRBJ1-5; TRBD1 might be the D (5 bases). The CDR3 totals 14 residues. Deletions cut 3 bases from V and 5 bases from J, with 11 bases between. CDR1 and CDR2 (germline): SGHVT, SQSDAQ. In DNA, the CDR3 is TGTGCCAGCAGCTTGGACACCGATTATCAGCCCCAGCATTTT. It is translated as CASSLDTDYQPQHF.

The genes are TRBV6-5 and TRBJ2-6; a weak D match, TRBD1 (5 bases). The germline gives CDR1 MNHEY, CDR2 SVGAGI. Trimming left V 2 bases short and J 2 bases short, with 10 bases between. CDR3 length equals 16 residues. CDR3 protein: CASSYGAMAGANVLTF. In DNA form, the CDR3 reads TGTGCCAGCAGTTACGGGGCTATGGCTGGGGCCAACGTCCTGACTTTC.

The rearrangement uses TRBV15 and TRBJ1-1; D ambiguous. V was pared by 1 base and J by 1 base, with 7 bases between. CDR3 size: 14 residues. CDR1 LNHNV and CDR2 YYDKDF come from the germline V gene (reference sequence). The CDR3 DNA reads TGTGCCACCAGCAGAGGGCAGGAGAACACTGAAGCTTTCTTT. Its protein is CATSRGQENTEAFF.

The V gene is TRBV6-7, the J gene TRBJ2-7; 7 nucleotides line up with TRBD1. TRBV6-7 is marked as an open reading frame, function uncertain. The ends lost 11 bases at V and 0 bases at J; junction bases unmatched: 7. CDR3 length: 13 amino acids. The CDR3 DNA reads TGTGCCCCCATCCGGGACAGCTCCTACGAGCAGTACTTC. As protein: CAPIRDSSYEQYF.